This is a list of T cell receptor beta chains from one sample in a study of T-cell memory formation after mild COVID-19. Via MiXCR, TCRdb re-called the 5' RACE reads, giving one row per CDR3 protein. This sample has about 170,000 distinct CDR3 sequences, with 10% to 15% found just once. The material sequenced was PBMCs or a T cell subset sorted from them (not recorded which). All receptors come from a man younger than 35 who had mild COVID-19 (a few samples of this study predate the infection). Cell type and time point are not known. Both conserved end residues are part of each CDR3. Fields, in order: V gene, J gene, CDR3 protein.

V gene: TRBV9
J gene: TRBJ2-2
CDR3 protein: CASSVDGSSTGELFF

V gene: TRBV5-1
J gene: TRBJ1-1
CDR3 protein: CASSIQGSDTEAFF

V gene: TRBV7-6
J gene: TRBJ1-4
CDR3 protein: CASSPTGTGEGAREKLFF

V gene: TRBV7-2
J gene: TRBJ2-5
CDR3 protein: CASRGRGTALGAQYF

V gene: TRBV12-3/TRBV12-4
J gene: TRBJ1-5
CDR3 protein: CASRRARGNQPQHF

V gene: TRBV5-1
J gene: TRBJ2-1
CDR3 protein: CANLTDRRDNEQFF

V gene: TRBV6-1
J gene: TRBJ1-1
CDR3 protein: CASSDPGTENTEAFF

V gene: TRBV5-6
J gene: TRBJ2-7
CDR3 protein: CASSFTTEAYEQYF

V gene: TRBV6-5
J gene: TRBJ1-1
CDR3 protein: CASSYYRRGSAFF

V gene: TRBV6-2/TRBV6-3
J gene: TRBJ2-7
CDR3 protein: CASSYTAPSYEQYF

V gene: TRBV7-9
J gene: TRBJ1-4
CDR3 protein: CASSRQGGTNEKLFF

V gene: TRBV5-5
J gene: TRBJ2-7
CDR3 protein: CASSWIAGETLGQYF

V gene: TRBV6-5
J gene: TRBJ2-5
CDR3 protein: CASSYRRQGRETQYF

V gene: TRBV20-1
J gene: TRBJ1-2
CDR3 protein: CSAIRGRDGYTF

V gene: TRBV18
J gene: TRBJ1-1
CDR3 protein: CASSYRTMNTEAFF

V gene: TRBV29-1
J gene: TRBJ1-1
CDR3 protein: CSVTSGRGTEAFF

V gene: TRBV6-2/TRBV6-3
J gene: TRBJ2-5
CDR3 protein: CASSYPSGGQETQYF

V gene: TRBV2
J gene: TRBJ1-5
CDR3 protein: CASGSESYQPQHF

V gene: TRBV6-2/TRBV6-3
J gene: TRBJ1-4
CDR3 protein: CASSYSPQMIREKLFF

V gene: TRBV7-3
J gene: TRBJ2-3
CDR3 protein: CASSLTRAGVDTQYF

V gene: TRBV20-1
J gene: TRBJ2-5
CDR3 protein: CSALSPRGRETQYF

V gene: TRBV9
J gene: TRBJ2-3
CDR3 protein: CASGRGTSTDTQYF

V gene: TRBV6-4
J gene: TRBJ2-5
CDR3 protein: CASSDKGRETQYF

V gene: TRBV5-6
J gene: TRBJ1-1
CDR3 protein: CASSSTGRSNTEAFF

V gene: TRBV20-1
J gene: TRBJ1-5
CDR3 protein: CSAAVGSNQPQHF

V gene: TRBV10-1
J gene: TRBJ2-2
CDR3 protein: CASSELRGTGELFF

V gene: TRBV10-3
J gene: TRBJ2-1
CDR3 protein: CAISRQEFQEQFF

V gene: TRBV7-2
J gene: TRBJ2-3
CDR3 protein: CASSLETRVEQYF

V gene: TRBV6-5
J gene: TRBJ1-5
CDR3 protein: CASRTQGAGNQPQHF

V gene: TRBV5-1
J gene: TRBJ2-3
CDR3 protein: CASSLEATDTQYF

V gene: TRBV24-1
J gene: TRBJ2-3
CDR3 protein: CATEGGDTDTQYF

V gene: TRBV18
J gene: TRBJ1-6
CDR3 protein: CASSPREDSPLHF

V gene: TRBV4-1
J gene: TRBJ1-1
CDR3 protein: CASSQESRVAFF

V gene: TRBV5-1
J gene: TRBJ1-1
CDR3 protein: CASSLAGSGLGEEAFF

V gene: TRBV5-1
J gene: TRBJ2-3
CDR3 protein: CASSYGPAAGTDKQYF

V gene: TRBV6-5
J gene: TRBJ2-5
CDR3 protein: CASSRMGGTQYF

V gene: TRBV5-1
J gene: TRBJ1-2
CDR3 protein: CASSLGAAYGYTF

V gene: TRBV7-2
J gene: TRBJ1-1
CDR3 protein: CASSLLGGTEAFF

V gene: TRBV5-1
J gene: TRBJ1-1
CDR3 protein: CASSSLGVEGTEAFF

V gene: TRBV7-9
J gene: TRBJ2-5
CDR3 protein: CASSRAQGETQYF

V gene: TRBV7-9
J gene: TRBJ2-2
CDR3 protein: CASSLGQRTTGELFF